The 18 T cell receptor beta chains below all came from one sample that was sequenced in a study of early T cells in non-severe SARS-CoV-2 infection. TCRdb called the 5' RACE reads again in MiXCR, with one record for every CDR3 protein. The top ten hold around 5.1% of the sample, which has some 96,000 distinct CDR3 sequences, under 15% seen once. Sequences were obtained from whole blood. Receptor source: an adult who was a healthcare worker with PCR-confirmed SARS-CoV-2 infection or an uninfected control (not recorded which).

This clonotype was counted many times. The genes are TRBV20-1 and TRBJ2-7; possibly TRBD1 for D (5 bases). Germline V gives CDR1 DFQATT, CDR2 SNEGSKA (reference sequence). The CDR3 is made up of 14 amino acids. Between the trimmed V and J ends, which lost 2 bases and 2 bases, there was a span of 13 bases. The CDR3, as DNA: TGCAGTGCTAGACGAACAGGCAGGCCCTACGAGCAGTACTTC. Residues: CSARRTGRPYEQYF.

The J gene is TRBJ2-3, the V gene TRBV7-9; D call uncertain. The CDR3 runs 12 residues. Trimming left V 4 bases short and J 5 bases short, with 7 bases between. Germline CDR1 reads SEHNR; CDR2 reads FQNEAQ (reference sequence). CDR3 in DNA: TGTGCCAGCAGCTCATCAGGAGATACGCAGTATTTT. It codes for CASSSSGDTQYF.

The chain carries TRBV28 and TRBJ2-3, with D perhaps being TRBD1 or TRBD2 (5 bases each). The CDR3 sequence is 14 residues long. Germline V gene data show CDR1 as MDHEN and CDR2 as SYDVKM. V was cut by 5 bases and J by 2 bases, with 11 bases left in between. The CDR3 sequence is CASSRGEITDTQYF. As DNA, the CDR3 is TGTGCCAGCAGTCGAGGGGAGATCACAGATACGCAGTATTTT.

The chain has TRBV20-1 and TRBJ2-7; D is uncertain. Trimming shortened V by 5 bases and J by 1 base, and 9 bases separated the two germline ends. The germline V gene has CDR1 DFQATT and CDR2 SNEGSKA (reference sequence). The CDR3 totals 12 residues. This CDR3 is CSALSYSYEQYF. CDR3 DNA sequence: TGCAGTGCTCTCTCATATTCCTACGAGCAGTACTTC.

This clonotype was observed a handful of times. The J gene is TRBJ2-7, the V gene TRBV3-1; TRBD1 agrees at 9 bases. V lost 4 bases to trimming and J lost 5 bases; unmatched junction nucleotides: 6. From germline, CDR1 is LGHDT and CDR2 YNNKEL (reference sequence). The CDR3 consists of 14 residues. The CDR3 reads CASSRRTGANEQYF. For the CDR3, the DNA is TGTGCCAGCAGCCGGAGGACAGGGGCGAACGAGCAGTACTTC.

The rearrangement links TRBV20-1 to TRBJ1-1, with D unclear. CDR1 DFQATT and CDR2 SNEGSKA come from the germline V gene (reference sequence). The V end was cut by 0 bases, the J end by 3 bases, with 11 bases between. The CDR3 loop spans 14 amino acids. The CDR3 protein is CSARDWTAYTEAFF. The CDR3, as DNA: TGCAGTGCTAGAGATTGGACGGCTTACACTGAAGCTTTCTTT.

The sample holds one count of this clonotype. The chain joins TRBV27 to TRBJ2-2; D unclear. From germline, CDR1 is MNHEY and CDR2 SMNVEV (reference sequence). The V and J ends lost 3 bases and 6 bases respectively, with 8 bases between them. The length of the CDR3 is 13 residues. CDR3 sequence reads: CASSFVEAGELFF. CDR3 coding DNA: TGTGCCAGCAGTTTTGTAGAGGCCGGGGAGCTGTTTTTT.

This clonotype was seen repeatedly, ten times or more. The chain carries TRBV5-1 and TRBJ1-5; 7 bases match TRBD1. V trimming: 0 bases; J trimming: 3 bases; junction bases outside the gene matches: 3. The length of the CDR3 is 15 residues. CDR1 and CDR2 (germline): SGHRS, YFSETQ. The CDR3 loop reads CASSLGDSINQPQHF. The CDR3 DNA reads as TGCGCCAGCAGCTTGGGGGACAGTATCAATCAGCCCCAGCATTTT.

The chain has TRBV6-2 or TRBV6-3 and TRBJ2-3; 15 bases agree with TRBD2. The CDR3 loop spans 17 amino acids. With 6 bases clipped from V and 11 bases from J, the junction kept 15 bases outside the gene matches. Germline V gene sequence: CDR1 MNHEY, CDR2 SVGEGT. CDR3 nucleotide sequence: TGTGCCAGCAGACGGACTAGCGGGAGGGCTCTTGAGGTGGGGCAGTATTTT. Encoded protein: CASRRTSGRALEVGQYF.

CDR3 residues: CASSLDYDQFYGYTF. CDR3 sequence (DNA): TGTGCCAGCAGCTTAGACTATGATCAGTTCTATGGCTACACCTTC. The chain links TRBV11-2 to TRBJ1-2; D is undetermined. This CDR3 comprises 15 residues. Germline CDR1 is SGHAT and CDR2 is FQNNGV. The germline V and J ends were trimmed by 0 bases and 4 bases, with 12 bases remaining between them.

The chain joins TRBV12-3 or TRBV12-4 to TRBJ1-4, with D unclear. The ends were cut back, 7 bases at V and 7 bases at J, with 13 bases in the middle. This CDR3 comprises 13 residues. CDR3 bases: TGTGCCAGCAACGCCAGAAATAGTGAAAAACTGTTTTTT. It yields the protein CASNARNSEKLFF.

A few counts support this clonotype. The chain joins TRBV2 to TRBJ2-1; 8 nucleotides line up with TRBD1. The CDR3 is 13 residues long. J lost 2 bases, V lost 11 bases, and 5 bases had no gene match. Per the germline V gene, CDR1 is SNHLY and CDR2 is FYNNEI. The DNA for the CDR3 is TGTGCCCGGGGGACAGGCGCCTACAATGAGCAGTTCTTC. It translates to CARGTGAYNEQFF. The whole variable domain, remainder taken from reference TRBV2 and TRBJ2-1, is EPEVTQTPSHQVTQMGQEVILRCVPISNHLYFYWYRQILGQKVEFLVSFYNNEISEKSEIFDDQFSVERPDGSNFTLKIRSTKLEDSAMYFCARGTGAYNEQFFGPGTRLTVL.

The chain joins TRBV7-8 to TRBJ2-3; 7 positions match TRBD2. Germline values: CDR1 SGHVS, CDR2 FQNEAQ. The CDR3 extends over 15 amino acids. Trimming removed 1 base from V and 2 bases from J; junction bases left unmatched: 3. The CDR3 nucleotides are TGTGCCAGCAGCTTAGGACTAGCTATCACAGATACGCAGTATTTT. Protein: CASSLGLAITDTQYF.

The chain has TRBV9 and TRBJ1-2, with a tentative D call TRBD1 (5 bases). CDR1 SGDLS and CDR2 YYNGEE come from the germline V gene. The CDR3 is 14 residues long. Trimming shortened V by 4 bases and J by 4 bases, and 14 bases separated the two germline ends. CDR3 sequence reads: CASSNTGTPYGYTF. CDR3 DNA: TGTGCCAGCAGCAATACCGGGACCCCCTATGGCTACACCTTC.

The V call is TRBV10-3, the J call TRBJ2-3, with D hard to call. The CDR3 is 12 amino acids. The germline V gene has CDR1 ENHRY and CDR2 SYGVKD. Trimming shortened V by 8 bases and J by 0 bases, and 6 bases separated the two germline ends. Here the CDR3 reads CAIGLSTDTQYF. For the CDR3, the DNA is TGTGCCATCGGTCTTAGCACAGATACGCAGTATTTT.

The V gene is TRBV15, the J gene TRBJ1-4; D uncertain. Looked up from germline, CDR1 is LNHNV and CDR2 is YYDKDF (reference sequence). Trimming took 0 bases from V and 8 from J, leaving 7 bases between them. The CDR3 loop spans 13 amino acids. This CDR3 is CATSRDSEEKLFF. CDR3 sequence (DNA): TGTGCCACCAGCAGAGACTCTGAGGAAAAACTGTTTTTT.

In this sample, this clonotype turned up a few times. V and J are TRBV21-1 and TRBJ2-3; the D call TRBD1 from the table was never checked on the DNA. TRBV21-1 is a pseudogene locus. This CDR3 has 19 residues. Here the CDR3 DNA reads TGTGCCAGCAGCAAGTCGGGGACAGGGGAGATCTACCGGGCAGATACGCAGTATTTT. Translation: CASSKSGTGEIYRADTQYF.

This clonotype was recorded at least ten times. The chain's CDR3 is CAFSGTYTEAFF. The CDR3, as DNA: TGTGCCTTCTCAGGGACCTACACTGAAGCTTTCTTT. The chain employs TRBV30 and TRBJ1-1; D possibly corresponds to TRBD1 (5 bases). The germline V gene has CDR1 GTSNPN and CDR2 SVGIG (reference sequence). The CDR3 totals 12 residues. Trimming removed 7 bases at V and 3 bases at J, with 12 bases between.